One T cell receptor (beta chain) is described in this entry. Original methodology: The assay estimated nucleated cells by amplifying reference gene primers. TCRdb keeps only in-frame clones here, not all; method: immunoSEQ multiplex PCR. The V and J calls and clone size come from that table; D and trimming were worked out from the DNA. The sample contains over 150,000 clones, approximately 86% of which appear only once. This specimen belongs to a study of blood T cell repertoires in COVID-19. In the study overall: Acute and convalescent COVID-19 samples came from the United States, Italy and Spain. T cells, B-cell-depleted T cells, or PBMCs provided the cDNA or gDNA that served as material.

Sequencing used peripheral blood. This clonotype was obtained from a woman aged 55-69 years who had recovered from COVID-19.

CDR3 DNA: TGTGCCAGCAGCTTGGAACAGAGTCTCTATGGCTACACCTTC. Amino acid sequence: CASSLEQSLYGYTF. The chain recombines TRBV5-4 with TRBJ1-2; no reliable D call. The CDR3 is 14 residues long. Trimming removed 0 bases from V and 4 bases from J, with 10 bases in between. CDR1 SGHNT and CDR2 YYREEE come from the germline V gene (reference sequence).